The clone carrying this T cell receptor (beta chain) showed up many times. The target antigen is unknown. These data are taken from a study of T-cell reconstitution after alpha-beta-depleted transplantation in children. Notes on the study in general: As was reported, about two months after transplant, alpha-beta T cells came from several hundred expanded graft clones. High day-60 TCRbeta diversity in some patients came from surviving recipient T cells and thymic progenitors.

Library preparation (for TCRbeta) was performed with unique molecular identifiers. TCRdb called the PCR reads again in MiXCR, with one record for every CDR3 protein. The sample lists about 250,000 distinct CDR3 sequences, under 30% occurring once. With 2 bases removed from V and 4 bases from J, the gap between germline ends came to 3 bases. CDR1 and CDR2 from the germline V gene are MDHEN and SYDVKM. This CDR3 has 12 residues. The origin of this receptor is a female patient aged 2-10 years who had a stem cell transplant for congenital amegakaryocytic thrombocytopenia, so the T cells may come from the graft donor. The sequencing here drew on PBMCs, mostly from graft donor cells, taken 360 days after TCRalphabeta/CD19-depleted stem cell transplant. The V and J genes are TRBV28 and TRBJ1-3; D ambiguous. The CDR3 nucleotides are TGTGCCAGCAGTTTAAGAGGAAACACCATATATTTT. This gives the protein CASSLRGNTIYF.